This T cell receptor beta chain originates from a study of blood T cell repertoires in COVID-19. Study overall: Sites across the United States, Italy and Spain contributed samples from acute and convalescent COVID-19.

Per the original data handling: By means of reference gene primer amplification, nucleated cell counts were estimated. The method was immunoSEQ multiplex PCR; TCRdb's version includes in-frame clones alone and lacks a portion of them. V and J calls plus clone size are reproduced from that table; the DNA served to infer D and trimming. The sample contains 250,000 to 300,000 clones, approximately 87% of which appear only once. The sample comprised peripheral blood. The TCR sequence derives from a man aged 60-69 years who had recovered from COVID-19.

Here the CDR3 DNA reads TGTGCCAGTAGTATGAAACAGGGATACGAGCAGTACTTC. Translating gives CASSMKQGYEQYF. The V gene is TRBV19, the J gene TRBJ2-7; tentative D call: TRBD1 (6 bases). CDR3 length equals 13 residues. CDR1 LNHDA and CDR2 SQIVND come from the germline V gene (reference sequence). V was trimmed by 3 bases and J by 4 bases, leaving 10 bases between them.